This entry lists 27 T cell receptor beta chains sequenced from one sample in a study of CD8+ T cells in alopecia areata. RNA extraction and reverse transcription yielded cDNA as sequencing template. Measured with immunoSEQ multiplex PCR; TCRdb has only the in-frame clones, and not every one. The sample includes approximately 180,000 clones, about 72% of them seen just once. The source was CD8+ T cells sorted from blood, collected at week 0. The origin of the receptors is a human donor with alopecia areata.

The chain is built from TRBV9 and TRBJ2-1, with no clear D. From germline, CDR1 is SGDLS and CDR2 YYNGEE. V lost 4 bases and J lost 4, with 9 bases in between. CDR3 length: 13 amino acids. The CDR3 coding sequence is TGTGCCAGCAGCCTCGGCAGTTACAATGAGCAGTTCTTC. This gives the protein CASSLGSYNEQFF.

The chain joins TRBV18 to TRBJ2-7; a possible D gene is TRBD1 (5 bases). With 2 bases removed from V and 6 bases from J, the gap between germline ends came to 11 bases. Looked up from germline, CDR1 is KGHSH and CDR2 is LQKENI. The CDR3 length is 13 residues. CDR3 protein: CASSPENRIEQYF. DNA for the CDR3: TGTGCCAGCTCACCAGAAAACAGGATCGAGCAGTACTTC.

This clone occurred a few times. This chain connects TRBV7-9 to TRBJ1-2, with D possibly TRBD1 on 5 matching bases. The CDR3 consists of 15 residues. From germline, CDR1 is SEHNR and CDR2 FQNEAQ (reference sequence). Trimming stripped 5 bases from V and 6 bases from J, with 19 bases between. CDR3 sequence: CASSLIRDPTHGYTF. The DNA of the CDR3 is TGTGCCAGCAGCCTTATCCGGGACCCAACTCATGGCTACACCTTC.

This clone was observed a handful of times. The CDR3 DNA reads TGTGCCAGCAGTCCGTTTGGCGGGGAGCTGTTTTTT. Translated: CASSPFGGELFF. The V gene is TRBV27, the J gene TRBJ2-2; D is uncertain. Trimming left V 5 bases short and J 7 bases short, with 8 bases between. Germline CDR1 is MNHEY and CDR2 is SMNVEV (reference sequence). This CDR3 is 12 amino acids long.

This clone was counted only a few times. CDR3 DNA sequence: TGTGCCAGCAGTGAAAGTGGCGGGGGGGCGGATACGCAGTATTTT. Its translation is CASSESGGGADTQYF. V and J are TRBV6-1 and TRBJ2-3, with 9 bases matching TRBD2. Germline-derived CDR1 and CDR2 are MNHNS and SASEGT. V lost 2 bases and J lost 6; bases outside the gene matches: 6. This CDR3 contains 15 residues.

J is TRBJ1-2 and V is TRBV5-6, with a weak D call TRBD1 (6 bases). The V end lost 2 bases, the J end lost 8 bases, and 16 bases lay between the germline ends. The V gene's germline CDR1 is SGHDT and CDR2 YYEEEE. The CDR3 covers 14 residues. The CDR3 protein is CASSLGAGGGGYTF. The CDR3 DNA is TGTGCCAGCAGCTTAGGTGCGGGGGGCGGCGGCTACACCTTC.

The rearrangement joins TRBV27 to TRBJ2-7; D is possibly TRBD2 (6 bases). The CDR3 consists of 13 residues. Germline loops: CDR1 MNHEY, CDR2 SMNVEV (reference sequence). With 10 bases removed from V and 2 bases from J, the gap between germline ends came to 15 bases. Here the CDR3 reads CATSRGRPYEQYF. The CDR3, as DNA: TGTGCCACCTCCCGGGGGAGACCCTACGAGCAGTACTTC.

The chain joins TRBV9 to TRBJ1-2, with D maybe TRBD1 (5 bases). The CDR3 totals 18 residues. V lost 2 bases to trimming and J lost 7 bases, with 27 bases between them. The germline V gene has CDR1 SGDLS and CDR2 YYNGEE. CDR3 sequence reads: CASSVFPWGRSDVPGYTF. DNA of the CDR3: TGTGCCAGCAGCGTCTTTCCTTGGGGACGGAGCGACGTCCCTGGCTACACCTTC.

The chain links TRBV9 to TRBJ1-6; 8 bases are shared with TRBD1. With V trimmed by 4 bases and J by 6 bases, 6 bases remained unmatched. This CDR3 spans 15 amino acids. Germline V gives CDR1 SGDLS, CDR2 YYNGEE. The CDR3 DNA reads TGTGCCAGCAGCCCGAGGACAGGGCTTAATTCACCCCTCCACTTT. Amino acids: CASSPRTGLNSPLHF. Drawing the rest from reference TRBV9 and TRBJ1-6, the complete variable domain is DSGVTQTPKHLITATGQRVTLRCSPRSGDLSVYWYQQSLDQGLQFLIQYYNGEERAKGNILERFSAQQFPDLHSELNLSSLELGDSALYFCASSPRTGLNSPLHFGNGTRLTVT.

This chain connects TRBV27 to TRBJ1-2, with 8 bases that match TRBD1. The length of the CDR3 is 24 residues. The germline V gene encodes CDR1 MNHEY and CDR2 SMNVEV (reference sequence). V dropped 3 bases and J dropped 6; count of bases not matched to a gene: 36. CDR3 DNA: TGTGCCAGCAGTTTGGTATCGCCCCGCCCCCCCCAGGGGGCTCGGTTCGGGGTGGGGAATGGCTACACCTTC. Translated, it gives CASSLVSPRPPQGARFGVGNGYTF.

In regard to this clone: Sequence at one end of the junction differs from germline and may be a read error. This chain links TRBV29-1 with TRBJ1-2, with D perhaps TRBD1 (6 bases). Germline loops: CDR1 SQVTM, CDR2 ANQGSEA. The CDR3 totals 10 residues. The CDR3 nucleotides read TGCAGCGTTGATTGGGGCGCAGGGGAATTC. It is translated as CSVDWGAGEF.

The chain links TRBV6-5 to TRBJ2-3; D is undetermined. CDR1 is MNHEY, CDR2 SVGAGI, per germline. V lost 0 bases, J lost 2 bases, and 9 bases lay in between. The CDR3 consists of 15 residues. The CDR3 region has the DNA TGTGCCAGCAGTTACTCCTCTCGGAACACAGATACGCAGTATTTT. The encoded protein is CASSYSSRNTDTQYF.

This clone has just a few counts. The chain joins TRBV7-9 to TRBJ2-7, with D uncertain. This CDR3 is built from 14 residues. Germline V CDR1 and CDR2: SEHNR, FQNEAQ (reference sequence). V was cut by 6 bases and J by 5 bases, with 17 bases left in between. The CDR3, as DNA: TGTGCCAGCAGTTCCCCCCTCCTCGTCAACGAGCAGTACTTC. Its translation: CASSSPLLVNEQYF.

V is TRBV13 and J is TRBJ2-7, with 7 nucleotides matching TRBD2. CDR1 and CDR2 from the germline V gene are PRHDT and FYEKMQ (reference sequence). The CDR3 contains 16 residues. V shed 5 bases and J 2 bases; nucleotides not matched to a gene: 12. CDR3 loop: CASSIKNRDYPYEQYF. The DNA of the CDR3 is TGTGCCAGCAGCATCAAGAACCGGGACTACCCCTACGAGCAGTACTTC.

The chain has TRBV7-9 and TRBJ2-1; perhaps TRBD2 as D (7 bases). V lost 3 bases to trimming and J lost 5 bases, with 11 bases between them. Germline V gene lookup returns CDR1 SEHNR and CDR2 FQNEAQ (reference sequence). The CDR3 covers 14 residues. The CDR3 is CASSFGGPNNEQFF. CDR3 coding DNA: TGTGCCAGCAGCTTCGGGGGGCCGAACAATGAGCAGTTCTTC.

The chain uses TRBV11-2 and TRBJ1-3, with 8 nucleotides matching TRBD1. Trimming took 5 bases from V and 3 from J; bases not matched to a gene: 6. The germline V gene has CDR1 SGHAT and CDR2 FQNNGV. This CDR3 region has 15 residues. The CDR3 region has the DNA TGTGCCAGCAGCCACGACAGGGGAGTTGGAAACACCATATATTTT. Translation gives CASSHDRGVGNTIYF.

The rearrangement uses TRBV10-3 and TRBJ2-3, with a tentative D call TRBD2 (5 bases). The CDR3 loop spans 18 amino acids. Deletions cut 2 bases from V and 0 bases from J, with 18 bases between. Germline V CDR1 and CDR2: ENHRY, SYGVKD. The CDR3 region is CAISERRSAYTSTDTQYF. The CDR3 DNA follows: TGTGCCATCAGTGAGAGGAGGTCTGCTTATACTAGCACAGATACGCAGTATTTT.

This clone occurred a few times. The V and J genes are TRBV2 and TRBJ2-1; a weak D match, TRBD1 (5 bases). The length of the CDR3 is 14 residues. The V and J ends lost 6 bases and 8 bases respectively, with 17 bases between them. Per germline, CDR1 SNHLY and CDR2 FYNNEI. The CDR3 here is CASSPDSRGDEQFF. The CDR3 bases are TGTGCCAGCAGCCCTGACTCAAGGGGCGATGAGCAGTTCTTC.

This sequence joins TRBV7-9 and TRBJ1-1, with D possibly being TRBD1 (5 bases). CDR1 is SEHNR and CDR2 is FQNEAQ in the germline V gene (reference sequence). This CDR3 has 12 residues. CDR3 region: CATREGVTEAFF. The CDR3, as DNA: TGTGCAACCCGGGAAGGGGTAACTGAAGCTTTCTTT.

V gene TRBV19 combines with J gene TRBJ1-2, with D maybe TRBD1 (6 bases). Germline lookup yields CDR1 LNHDA and CDR2 SQIVND (reference sequence). The CDR3 loop spans 15 amino acids. Trimming left V 4 bases short and J 4 bases short, with 16 bases between. The CDR3 DNA reads TGTGCCAGTAGTAGACGGGACAAGAAACGCTATGGCTACACCTTC. Its protein is CASSRRDKKRYGYTF. Supplemented by reference TRBV19 and TRBJ1-2, the full variable domain reads DGGITQSPKYLFRKEGQNVTLSCEQNLNHDAMYWYRQDPGQGLRLIYYSQIVNDFQKGDIAEGYSVSREKKESFPLTVTSAQKNPTAFYLCASSRRDKKRYGYTFGSGTRLTVV.

This clone occurred a few times. The CDR3 is CSVATGGVPYEQYF. CDR3 sequence (DNA): TGCAGCGTCGCAACAGGGGGTGTTCCCTACGAGCAGTACTTC. The V and J genes are TRBV29-1 and TRBJ2-7; the match to TRBD1 covers 8 bases. V shed 6 bases and J 2 bases; nucleotides not matched to a gene: 9. Germline V gene lookup returns CDR1 SQVTM and CDR2 ANQGSEA. The CDR3 covers 14 residues.

This chain joins TRBV11-2 and TRBJ2-1, with TRBD2 as a possible D gene (5 bases). The CDR3 contains 15 residues. Trimming shortened V by 10 bases and J by 0 bases, and 16 bases separated the two germline ends. Germline V gene data show CDR1 as SGHAT and CDR2 as FQNNGV. The chain's CDR3 is CATPGSGSSYNEQFF. The CDR3 coding sequence is TGTGCCACCCCGGGGAGCGGCAGCTCCTACAATGAGCAGTTCTTC.

This clone has just a few counts. The gene calls are TRBV2 and TRBJ2-5; 8 nucleotides agree with TRBD2. Germline V gene lookup returns CDR1 SNHLY and CDR2 FYNNEI. J gave up 4 bases and V 6 bases, and 7 bases lay outside the gene matches. The CDR3 consists of 14 residues. The CDR3 DNA reads as TGTGCCAGCAGGATAGCGGGGTTAAGAGAGACCCAGTACTTC. It encodes CASRIAGLRETQYF.

The chain is built from TRBV10-3 and TRBJ2-7, with D perhaps matching TRBD1 or TRBD2 (5 bases each). This CDR3 region has 13 residues. Germline V lookup: CDR1 ENHRY, CDR2 SYGVKD. The V end was cut by 4 bases, the J end by 3 bases, with 10 bases between. CDR3: CAISAGGGYEQYF. The CDR3 DNA reads TGTGCCATCAGTGCTGGGGGTGGCTACGAGCAGTACTTC.

The chain joins TRBV27 to TRBJ1-1, with D maybe TRBD1 (6 bases). The CDR3 totals 14 residues. V was trimmed by 5 bases and J by 4 bases, leaving 14 bases between them. The germline CDR1 and CDR2 sequences are MNHEY and SMNVEV (reference sequence). CDR3 sequence: CASSPGGAGTEAFF. The CDR3 region has the DNA TGTGCCAGCAGTCCCGGGGGGGCTGGCACTGAAGCTTTCTTT.

This chain joins TRBV29-1 and TRBJ2-2, with D tentatively TRBD1 or TRBD2 (5 bases each). There are 13 residues in the CDR3. Looked up from germline, CDR1 is SQVTM and CDR2 is ANQGSEA. The V end was cut by 4 bases, the J end by 3 bases, with 9 bases between. CDR3 sequence reads: CSVVGTDTGELFF. The CDR3 coding sequence is TGCAGCGTTGTTGGGACCGACACCGGGGAGCTGTTTTTT.

The rearrangement joins TRBV4-1 to TRBJ2-7, with TRBD1 as a possible D gene (6 bases). V dropped 5 bases and J dropped 2 bases, with 19 bases sitting between them. This CDR3 comprises 16 residues. In germline, CDR1 is MGHRA, CDR2 YSYEKL. Here the CDR3 DNA reads TGCGCCAGCAGCGCAGCTACCTCAGGGGTTCCCTACGAGCAGTACTTC. Residues: CASSAATSGVPYEQYF.